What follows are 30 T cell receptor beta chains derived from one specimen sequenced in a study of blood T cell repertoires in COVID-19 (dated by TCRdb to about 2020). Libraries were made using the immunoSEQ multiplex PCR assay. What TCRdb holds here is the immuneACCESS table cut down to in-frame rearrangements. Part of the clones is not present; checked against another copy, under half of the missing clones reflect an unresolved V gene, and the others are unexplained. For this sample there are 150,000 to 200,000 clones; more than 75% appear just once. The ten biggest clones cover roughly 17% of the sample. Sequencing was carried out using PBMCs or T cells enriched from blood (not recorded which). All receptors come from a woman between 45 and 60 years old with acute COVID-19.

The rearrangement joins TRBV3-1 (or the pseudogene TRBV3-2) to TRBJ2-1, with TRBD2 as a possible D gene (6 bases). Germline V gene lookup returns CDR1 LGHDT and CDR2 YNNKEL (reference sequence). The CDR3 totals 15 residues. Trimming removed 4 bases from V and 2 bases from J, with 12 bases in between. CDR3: CASSRVGGAYNEQFF. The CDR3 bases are TGTGCCAGCAGCCGTGTCGGGGGAGCCTACAATGAGCAGTTCTTC.

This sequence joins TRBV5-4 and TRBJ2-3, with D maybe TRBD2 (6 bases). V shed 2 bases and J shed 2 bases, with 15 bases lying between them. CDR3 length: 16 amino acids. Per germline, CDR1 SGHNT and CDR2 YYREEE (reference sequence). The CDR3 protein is CASSLEIGGFTDTQYF. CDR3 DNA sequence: TGTGCCAGCAGCTTAGAAATTGGGGGGTTCACAGATACGCAGTATTTT. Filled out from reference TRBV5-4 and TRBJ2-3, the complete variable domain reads ETGVTQSPTHLIKTRGQQVTLRCSSQSGHNTVSWYQQALGQGPQFIFQYYREEENGRGNFPPRFSGLQFPNYSSELNVNALELDDSALYLCASSLEIGGFTDTQYFGPGTRLTVL.

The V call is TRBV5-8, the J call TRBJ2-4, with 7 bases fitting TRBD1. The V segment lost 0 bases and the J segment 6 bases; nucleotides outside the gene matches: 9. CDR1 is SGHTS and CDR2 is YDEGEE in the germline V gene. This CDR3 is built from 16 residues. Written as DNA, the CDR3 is TGTGCCAGCAGCTTGGATTCCGCGACAGGGAGAAACATTCAGTACTTC. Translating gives CASSLDSATGRNIQYF. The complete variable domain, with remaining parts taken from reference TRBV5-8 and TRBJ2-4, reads EAGVTQSPTHLIKTRGQQATLRCSPISGHTSVYWYQQALGLGLQFLLWYDEGEERNRGNFPPRFSGRQFPNYSSELNVNALELEDSALYLCASSLDSATGRNIQYFGAGTRLSVL.

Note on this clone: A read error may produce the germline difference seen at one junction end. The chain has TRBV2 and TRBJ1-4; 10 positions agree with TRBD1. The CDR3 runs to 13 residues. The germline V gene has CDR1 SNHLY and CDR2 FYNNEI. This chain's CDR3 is CASREDRGPKLFF. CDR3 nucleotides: TGTGCCAGCAGGGAAGACAGGGGGCCGAAACTGTTTTTT.

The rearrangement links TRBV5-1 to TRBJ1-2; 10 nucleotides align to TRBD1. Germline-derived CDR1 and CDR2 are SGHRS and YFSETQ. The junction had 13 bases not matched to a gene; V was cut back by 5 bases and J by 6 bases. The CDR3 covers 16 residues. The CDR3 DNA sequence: TGCGCCAGCAGTCCCGGGACAGGGGTAAGGTTGGATGGCTACACCTTC. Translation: CASSPGTGVRLDGYTF. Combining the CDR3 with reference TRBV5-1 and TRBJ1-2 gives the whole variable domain KAGVTQTPRYLIKTRGQQVTLSCSPISGHRSVSWYQQTPGQGLQFLFEYFSETQRNKGNFPGRFSGRQFSNSRSEMNVSTLELGDSALYLCASSPGTGVRLDGYTFGSGTRLTVV.

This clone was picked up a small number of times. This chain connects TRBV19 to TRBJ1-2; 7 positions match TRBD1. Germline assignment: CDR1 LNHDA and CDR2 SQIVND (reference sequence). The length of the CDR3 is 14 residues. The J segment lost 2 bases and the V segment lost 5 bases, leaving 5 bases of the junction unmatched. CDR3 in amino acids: CASSPGDSNYGYTF. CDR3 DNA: TGTGCCAGTAGTCCAGGGGACAGCAACTATGGCTACACCTTC.

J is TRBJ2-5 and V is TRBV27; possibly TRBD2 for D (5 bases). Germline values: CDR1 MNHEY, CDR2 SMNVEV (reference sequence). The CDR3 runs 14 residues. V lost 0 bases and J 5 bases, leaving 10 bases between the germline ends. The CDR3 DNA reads TGTGCCAGCAGTTTATCGAGCGGATGGGAGACCCAGTACTTC. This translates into CASSLSSGWETQYF.

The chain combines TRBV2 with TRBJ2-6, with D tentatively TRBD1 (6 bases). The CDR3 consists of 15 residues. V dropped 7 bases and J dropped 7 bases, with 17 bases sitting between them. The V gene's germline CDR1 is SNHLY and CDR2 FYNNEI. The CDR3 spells CASTPDRVSANVLTF. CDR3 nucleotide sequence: TGTGCCAGCACCCCGGACAGAGTCAGTGCCAACGTCCTGACTTTC. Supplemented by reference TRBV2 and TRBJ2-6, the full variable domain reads EPEVTQTPSHQVTQMGQEVILRCVPISNHLYFYWYRQILGQKVEFLVSFYNNEISEKSEIFDDQFSVERPDGSNFTLKIRSTKLEDSAMYFCASTPDRVSANVLTFGAGSRLTVL.

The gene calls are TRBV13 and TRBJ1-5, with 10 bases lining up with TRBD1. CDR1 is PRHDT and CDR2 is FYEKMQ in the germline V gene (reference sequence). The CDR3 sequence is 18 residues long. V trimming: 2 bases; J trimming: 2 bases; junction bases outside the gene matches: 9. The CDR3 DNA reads TGTGCCAGCAGCTTAAGCACCTCGGACAGGGGGGGCAATCAGCCCCAGCATTTT. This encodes CASSLSTSDRGGNQPQHF. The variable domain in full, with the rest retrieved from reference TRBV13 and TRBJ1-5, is AAGVIQSPRHLIKEKRETATLKCYPIPRHDTVYWYQQGPGQDPQFLISFYEKMQSDKGSIPDRFSAQQFSDYHSELNMSSLELGDSALYFCASSLSTSDRGGNQPQHFGDGTRLSIL.

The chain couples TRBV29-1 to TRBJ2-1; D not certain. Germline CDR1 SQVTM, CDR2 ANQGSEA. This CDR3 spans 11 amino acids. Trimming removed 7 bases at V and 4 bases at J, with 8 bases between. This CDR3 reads CSGARYNEQFF. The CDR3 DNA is TGCAGCGGAGCGAGGTACAATGAGCAGTTCTTC.

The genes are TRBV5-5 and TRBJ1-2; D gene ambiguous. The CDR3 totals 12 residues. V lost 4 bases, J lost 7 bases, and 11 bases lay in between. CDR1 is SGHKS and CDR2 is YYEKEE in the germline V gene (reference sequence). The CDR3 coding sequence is TGTGCCAGCAGCGAGGCGCTGGCTGGCTACACCTTC. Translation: CASSEALAGYTF. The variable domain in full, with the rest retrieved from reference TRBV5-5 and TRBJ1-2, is DAGVTQSPTHLIKTRGQQVTLRCSPISGHKSVSWYQQVLGQGPQFIFQYYEKEERGRGNFPDRFSARQFPNYSSELNVNALLLGDSALYLCASSEALAGYTFGSGTRLTVV.

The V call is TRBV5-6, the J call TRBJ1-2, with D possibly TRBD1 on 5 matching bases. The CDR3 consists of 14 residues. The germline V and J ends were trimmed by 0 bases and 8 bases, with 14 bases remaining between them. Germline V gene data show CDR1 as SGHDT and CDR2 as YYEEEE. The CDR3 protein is CASSLAMAGGGYTF. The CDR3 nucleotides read TGTGCCAGCAGCTTGGCCATGGCCGGGGGGGGCTACACCTTC.

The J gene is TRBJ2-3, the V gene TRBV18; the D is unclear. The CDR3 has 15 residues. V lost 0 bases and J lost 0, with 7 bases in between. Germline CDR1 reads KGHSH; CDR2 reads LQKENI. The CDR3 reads CASSPPSLSTDTQYF. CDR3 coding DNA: TGTGCCAGCTCACCACCGAGTCTTAGCACAGATACGCAGTATTTT.

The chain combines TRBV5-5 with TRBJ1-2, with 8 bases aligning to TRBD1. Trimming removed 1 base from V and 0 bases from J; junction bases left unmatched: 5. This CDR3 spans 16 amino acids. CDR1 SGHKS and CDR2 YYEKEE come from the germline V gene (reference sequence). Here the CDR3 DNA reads TGTGCCAGCAGCTTGACTGACAGGGGAGCTAACTATGGCTACACCTTC. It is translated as CASSLTDRGANYGYTF.

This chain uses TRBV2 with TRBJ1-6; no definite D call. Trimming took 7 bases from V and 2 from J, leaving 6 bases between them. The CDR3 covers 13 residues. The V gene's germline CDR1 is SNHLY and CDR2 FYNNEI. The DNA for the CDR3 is TGTGCCAGCAACAGTGCCTATAATTCACCCCTCCACTTT. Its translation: CASNSAYNSPLHF.

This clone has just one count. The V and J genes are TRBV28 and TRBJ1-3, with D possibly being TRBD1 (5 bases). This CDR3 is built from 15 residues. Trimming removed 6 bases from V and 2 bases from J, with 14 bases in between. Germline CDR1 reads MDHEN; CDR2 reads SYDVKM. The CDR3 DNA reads TGTGCCAGCAGCCCAGGGTTACGGGCTGGAAACACCATATATTTT. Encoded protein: CASSPGLRAGNTIYF.

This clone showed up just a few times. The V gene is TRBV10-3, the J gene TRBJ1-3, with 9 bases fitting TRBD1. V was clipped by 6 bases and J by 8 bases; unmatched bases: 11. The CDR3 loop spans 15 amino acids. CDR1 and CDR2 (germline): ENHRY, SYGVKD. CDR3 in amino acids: CAIRGPGQGIYTIYF. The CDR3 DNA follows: TGTGCCATCAGGGGGCCGGGACAGGGCATATACACCATATATTTT.

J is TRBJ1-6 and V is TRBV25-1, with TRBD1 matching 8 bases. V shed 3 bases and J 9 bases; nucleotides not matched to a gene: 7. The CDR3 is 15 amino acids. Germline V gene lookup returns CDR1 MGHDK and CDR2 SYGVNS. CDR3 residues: CASSDLQGEGSPLHF. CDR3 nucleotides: TGTGCCAGCAGTGACCTACAGGGGGAAGGTTCACCCCTCCACTTT.

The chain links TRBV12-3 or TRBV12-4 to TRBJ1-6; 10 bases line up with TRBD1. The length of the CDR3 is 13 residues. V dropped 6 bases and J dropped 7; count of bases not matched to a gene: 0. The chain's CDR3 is CASRGQGNSPLHF. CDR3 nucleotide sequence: TGTGCCAGCAGGGGACAGGGGAATTCACCCCTCCACTTT.

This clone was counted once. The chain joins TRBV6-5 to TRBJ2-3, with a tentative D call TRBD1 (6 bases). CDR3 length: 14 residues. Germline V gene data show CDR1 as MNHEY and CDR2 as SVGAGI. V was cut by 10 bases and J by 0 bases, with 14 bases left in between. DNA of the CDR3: TGTGCCATCCCGGACAGCCTTAGCACAGATACGCAGTATTTT. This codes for CAIPDSLSTDTQYF.

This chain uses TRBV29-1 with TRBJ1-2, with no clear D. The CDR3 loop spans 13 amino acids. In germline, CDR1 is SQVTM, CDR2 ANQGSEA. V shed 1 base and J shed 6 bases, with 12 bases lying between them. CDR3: CSVEAPQSHGYTF. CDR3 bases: TGCAGCGTTGAAGCCCCACAGAGCCATGGCTACACCTTC.

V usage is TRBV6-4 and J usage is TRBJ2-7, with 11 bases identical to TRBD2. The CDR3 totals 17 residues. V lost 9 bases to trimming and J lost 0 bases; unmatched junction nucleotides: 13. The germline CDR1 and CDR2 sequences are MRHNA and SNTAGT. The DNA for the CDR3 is TGTGCCAGAGGCGATCGACTAGCGGGGAAACCCTCCTACGAGCAGTACGTC. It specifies CARGDRLAGKPSYEQYV.

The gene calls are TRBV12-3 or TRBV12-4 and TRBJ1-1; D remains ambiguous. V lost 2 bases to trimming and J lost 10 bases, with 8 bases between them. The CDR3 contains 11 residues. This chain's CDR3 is CASSLWAGAFF. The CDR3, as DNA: TGTGCCAGCAGTTTATGGGCGGGAGCTTTCTTT.

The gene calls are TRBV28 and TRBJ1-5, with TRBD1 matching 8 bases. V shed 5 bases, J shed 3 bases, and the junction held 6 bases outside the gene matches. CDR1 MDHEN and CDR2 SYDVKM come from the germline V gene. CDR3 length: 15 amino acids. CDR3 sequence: CASSPSTGANQPQHF. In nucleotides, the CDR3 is TGTGCCAGCAGTCCATCGACAGGGGCCAATCAGCCCCAGCATTTT.

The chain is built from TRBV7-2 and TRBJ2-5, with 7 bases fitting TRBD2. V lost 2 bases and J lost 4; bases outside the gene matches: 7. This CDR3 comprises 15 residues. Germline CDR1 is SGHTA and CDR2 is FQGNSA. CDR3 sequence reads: CASSLFAGVGETQYF. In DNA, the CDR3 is TGTGCCAGCAGCTTATTCGCGGGGGTCGGAGAGACCCAGTACTTC.

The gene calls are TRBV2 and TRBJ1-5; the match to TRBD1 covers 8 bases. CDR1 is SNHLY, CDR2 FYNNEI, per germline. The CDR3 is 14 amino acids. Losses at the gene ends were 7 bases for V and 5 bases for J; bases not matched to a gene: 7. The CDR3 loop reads CASNPDRGDQPQHF. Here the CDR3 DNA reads TGTGCCAGCAATCCAGACAGGGGCGATCAGCCCCAGCATTTT.

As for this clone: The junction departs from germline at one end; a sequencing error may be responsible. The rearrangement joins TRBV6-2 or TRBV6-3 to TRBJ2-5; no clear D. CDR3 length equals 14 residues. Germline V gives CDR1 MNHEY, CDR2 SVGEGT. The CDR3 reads CASSYGGPQVTQYF. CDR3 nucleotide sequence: TGTGCCAGCAGTTACGGTGGGCCCCAAGTGACCCAGTACTTC.

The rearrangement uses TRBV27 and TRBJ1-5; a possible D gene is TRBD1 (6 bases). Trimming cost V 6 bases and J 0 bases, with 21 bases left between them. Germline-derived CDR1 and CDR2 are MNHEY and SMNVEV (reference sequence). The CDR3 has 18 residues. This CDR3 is CASRSTGQILYSNQPQHF. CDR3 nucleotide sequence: TGTGCCAGCAGATCAACCGGACAGATCCTATATAGCAATCAGCCCCAGCATTTT.

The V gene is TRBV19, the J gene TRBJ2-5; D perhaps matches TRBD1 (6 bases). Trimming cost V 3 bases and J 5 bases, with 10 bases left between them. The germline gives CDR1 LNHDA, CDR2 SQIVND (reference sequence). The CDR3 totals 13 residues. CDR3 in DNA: TGTGCCAGTAGTATCCCCCAGGGGGAGACCCAGTACTTC. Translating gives CASSIPQGETQYF.

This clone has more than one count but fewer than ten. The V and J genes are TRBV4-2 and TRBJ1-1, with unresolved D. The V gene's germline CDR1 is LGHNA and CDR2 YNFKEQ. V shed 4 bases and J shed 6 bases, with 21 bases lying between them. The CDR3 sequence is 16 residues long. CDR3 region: CASSPIAEGGLAEAFF. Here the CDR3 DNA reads TGTGCCAGCAGCCCGATTGCAGAGGGAGGGTTGGCTGAAGCTTTCTTT.